This T cell receptor (beta chain) derives from a study of cytomegalovirus exposure and HLA in healthy donors. The PCR ran on 60 Vbeta and 13 Jbeta primers. The assay was immunoSEQ multiplex PCR, and TCRdb's table has in-frame clones only and misses some. The data contain roughly 150,000 clones, about 70% of them seen just once; the ten biggest clones take up more than 9%. The V segment lost 6 bases and the J segment 3 bases; nucleotides outside the gene matches: 7. CDR3 length: 15 amino acids. Germline-derived CDR1 and CDR2 are MNHEY and SVGAGI. The chain couples TRBV6-5 to TRBJ2-7; 11 positions match TRBD2. This clonotype was sampled from a man under 40 in good health and CMV-seropositive. Sequenced material: PBMCs. For the CDR3, the DNA is TGTGCCAGCAGCTCCGGACTAGCGGGCGTCTACGAGCAGTACTTC. It translates to CASSSGLAGVYEQYF.